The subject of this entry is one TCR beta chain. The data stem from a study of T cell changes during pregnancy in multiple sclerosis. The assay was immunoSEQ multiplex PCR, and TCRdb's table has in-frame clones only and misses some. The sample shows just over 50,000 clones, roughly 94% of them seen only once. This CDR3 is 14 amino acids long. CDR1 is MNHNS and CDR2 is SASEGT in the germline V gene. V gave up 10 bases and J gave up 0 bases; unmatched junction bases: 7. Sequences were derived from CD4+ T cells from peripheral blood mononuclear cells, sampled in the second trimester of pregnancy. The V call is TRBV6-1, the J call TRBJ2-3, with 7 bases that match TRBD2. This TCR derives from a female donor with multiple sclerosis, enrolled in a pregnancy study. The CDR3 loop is CATVRGLSTDTQYF. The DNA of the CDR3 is TGTGCCACTGTGCGGGGGTTAAGCACAGATACGCAGTATTTT.